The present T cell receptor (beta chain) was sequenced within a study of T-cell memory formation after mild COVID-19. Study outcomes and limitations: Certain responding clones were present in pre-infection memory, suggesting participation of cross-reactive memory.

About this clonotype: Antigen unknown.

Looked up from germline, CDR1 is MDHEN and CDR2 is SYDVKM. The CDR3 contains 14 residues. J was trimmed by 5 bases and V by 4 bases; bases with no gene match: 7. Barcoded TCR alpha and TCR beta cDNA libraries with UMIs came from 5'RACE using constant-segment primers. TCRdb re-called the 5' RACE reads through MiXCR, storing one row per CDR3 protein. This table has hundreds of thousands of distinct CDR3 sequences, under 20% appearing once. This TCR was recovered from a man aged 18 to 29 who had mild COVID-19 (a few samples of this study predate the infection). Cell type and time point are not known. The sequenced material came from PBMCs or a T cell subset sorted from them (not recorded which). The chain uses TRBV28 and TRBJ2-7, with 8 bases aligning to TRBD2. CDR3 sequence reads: CASSSPGGVDEQYV. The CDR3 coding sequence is TGTGCCAGCAGTTCCCCGGGAGGGGTCGACGAGCAGTACGTC.